This TCR beta chain stems from a study of cytomegalovirus exposure and HLA in healthy donors (TCRdb year 2017). About the investigation overall: According to an earlier analysis of several hundred of the donors, about 179 million T cells yielded over 100 million unique TCR beta sequences and about 300 Gb of sequence data. Donor age, sex, ethnicity and CMV serostatus were compiled together with the repertoire data. Typing coverage differed by locus: A, B, C, DRB1 and DQB1 were typed in roughly 620-630 donors, DQA1 in about 550, DPA1 in over 600, and DPB1 in about 450. A later analysis re-examined previously published TCR beta repertoires from just over 650 donors and added high-resolution HLA genotyping to investigate patterns of TCR occurrence. Among about 410 genotyped donors of the cohort, an average of roughly 230,000 unique TCR beta nucleotide sequences was sequenced per donor, of which roughly 18% were non-productive. All discovery cohort repertoires had been generated using a single sequencing platform. Five DR-DQ haplotypes were treated as single units for association and clustering because of strong linkage in the cohort. The study aimed to test whether cataloging public T cell receptors could reveal signatures of past pathogen exposure. To predict cytomegalovirus infection status, the study combined high-throughput TCR immunosequencing, statistical association of individual TCRs with disease status, and machine learning. Using immunosequencing, the study profiled T cell repertoires from 500 to 800 subjects and related those repertoires to cytomegalovirus serostatus. In an earlier analysis of 587 of the donors, high-throughput TCR beta sequencing was used to judge whether each TCR beta V gene segment behaved as functional or pseudogenic. About 300 gigabases of sequencing data and approximately 93 million unique TCR sequences were included in an early release covering several hundred HLA-typed donors. Class I and class II HLA loci were covered by the typing at four-digit resolution. Among the 398 genotyped donors, 75% to 90% belonged to the genetic ancestry cluster associated with self-reported Caucasian donors. In the later analysis, no new phenotypic data were used to find candidate immune exposures; instead, reliance was placed on TCR beta sequences and their occurrence across donors. A later genetic analysis used genome-wide SNP genotypes for about 65% of the 666 donors, treating that subset as a discovery cohort. Along with the roughly 610-subject first cohort, a separate validation cohort of over 90 different subjects was used. General conclusions and limits of the study: The only immune exposure information available for the cohort was CMV serostatus. An association between a missense DCLRE1C variant and V-gene and J-gene trimming of TCR beta chains was found in a later genetic analysis and replicated in an independent cohort. In a later analysis, most CMV-associated TCR beta chains were found to appear HLA-restricted, with HLA associations seemingly driven largely by CMV exposure. Assigning TCR associations to individual alleles was difficult when HLA alleles, especially DR and DQ, strongly co-occurred. In both the original and validation cohorts, the classifier was reported to diagnose cytomegalovirus status with high specificity and sensitivity. This cohort had only TCR beta chains sequenced, and the lack of alpha or paired-chain data limited which features could be detected. A further reported finding was that TCR beta sequences accurately predicted the HLA-A and HLA-B alleles for most subjects in the first cohort. Some IMGT-functional V segments, including TRBV6-2 and TRBV6-3, could not be told apart with the 87-base-pair reads, so those segments were excluded. A cluster of highly shared sequence variants was judged likely to represent a technical artifact of the sequencing pipeline. Because some donors lacked HLA typing at each locus, the association tests relied only on the typed subset. Correlated functional status among segregating V segments might reflect linkage disequilibrium, but an unknown experimental factor could not be ruled out. An earlier analysis of approximately 570 of the donors showed that most TCR beta V segments appeared in productive rearrangements either about 87% or about 30% of the time, which broadly matched IMGT annotations. In a later analysis, HLA-associated TCR beta chains showed more clonal expansion and lower generation probabilities than non-associated chains that were equally common. In vitro tests confirmed that three of the cytomegalovirus-associated TCR beta chains recognize cytomegalovirus antigens. According to the authors, the approach could potentially be generalized to other disease states and immunological phenotypes. According to a later analysis, parvovirus B19, influenza, CMV and Epstein-Barr virus appeared linked to several top co-occurrence clusters. A later analysis associated 16,951 TCR beta sequences with specific HLA alleles at a false discovery rate of 0.05. The study listed approximately 150 TCR beta chains as associated with cytomegalovirus. In a later analysis, TCR association rates were found to vary across HLA loci, with the most associated TCRs seen for DRB1 alleles and the fewest for HLA-C alleles. Across donors, most TCR sequences were observed very rarely, whereas some public TCRs were present in many individuals. A later genetic analysis reported fewer N-insertions in productive TCRs among donors in an Asian-associated ancestry cluster than the roughly 620-donor mean. Because counts were too low, around 18 rarely observed V segments, including chromosome 9 orphons, were left out of the earlier analysis of 587 of the donors. The presence/absence analyses assumed that sequencing depth was roughly uniform across donors, and that assumption may not be true.

Library construction relied on the immunoSEQ multiplex PCR assay. For the multiplex PCR, a mixture combining 60 forward primers for TCR Vbeta segments and 13 reverse primers for TCR Jbeta segments was used. The CDR3 region of rearranged TCR beta genes was amplified from genomic DNA by a multiplex PCR assay. The Illumina HiSeq System was used to sequence the amplified TCR beta libraries as 87-base-pair reads. For the original study's pipeline: A later analysis counted 75 million to 100 million unique TCR beta chains across the roughly 700 repertoires, and roughly 9.9 million of these chains were shared by at least two donors. A nearest-neighbor algorithm error-corrected the raw reads and collapsed the reads into unique sequences, merging closely related sequences to remove PCR and sequencing errors. CDR3 sequences were aligned to IMGT reference sequences to assign V, D and J gene segments. For a sequence to be retained, a match of at least six nucleotides was required to both a V gene segment and a J gene segment. A rearrangement counted as productive if the CDR3 had no stop codons and remained in frame with V and J, and every other rearrangement counted as non-productive. CDR3 was defined by IMGT convention, running from the second conserved V-encoded cysteine to the conserved J-encoded phenylalanine. Sequences without an unambiguous match to a single V gene segment were excluded from the earlier analysis of about 630 of the donors. An earlier analysis of a few hundred of the donors called V segments functional above 56.7% productive rearrangements and segregating when the between-donor standard deviation exceeded 5%. To diagnose cytomegalovirus status from the catalog of TCR beta chain sequences, a statistical classification framework was built. In a later analysis, TCR nucleotide sequences were compared against IMGT/GENE-DB human TR gene sequences so that V and J genes could be assigned. The TCRdist pipeline was used in a later analysis to assign CDR3 sequences and most-parsimonious VDJ recombination scenarios. A later analysis defined each TCR beta chain by its CDR3 amino acid sequence plus V-gene family, and excluded reads lacking a unique V-gene family. As a way to deal with suspected cross-contamination and a sequencing artifact, a later analysis dropped 450 to 600 nucleotide sequences that were highly shared and had low generation probability. A later analysis calculated a clonal expansion index for each public chain from normalized within-repertoire ranks of inferred template counts. In a later analysis, generation probabilities were computed using a VDJ recombination model fitted to out-of-frame rearrangements, and the results were checked against IGoR. Hypergeometric tests were used in a later analysis to score TCR-TCR, TCR-HLA and TCR-CMV co-occurrence, with a repertoire-size bias correction applied to the TCR pairs. False discovery rates were estimated in a later analysis by permuting HLA or CMV assignments 20 times. In a later analysis, co-occurring TCRs were grouped with DBSCAN, and TCRdist sequence similarity was added when clustering was performed within HLA-allele-positive subsets. For co-occurrence clustering, repertoires with fewer than 30,000 or more than 120,000 public chains were excluded, along with roughly 5 repertoires with anomalous nucleotide sharing. TCRdb limited this immuneACCESS table to in-frame rearrangements with V and J called. A share of clones is missing; checked studies link under half to unresolved V genes, and the rest is unexplained. For V, J and clone size, that table is used; D and trimming come from the DNA. The sample table contains some 130,000 clones; only one count was recorded for roughly 85% of them. Of the sample, roughly 6.8% falls within the top ten clones.

In total, 666 healthy bone marrow donors made up the cohort. Cohort members were all nominally healthy when sampled, although unrecorded immune exposures were likely present. The donor tested CMV seropositive, placing the donor among the roughly 300 seropositive members of the cohort. Each donor provided a peripheral blood sample, and peripheral blood mononuclear cells were used for TCR beta sequencing. The Qiagen DNeasy Blood Extraction Kit was used to extract genomic DNA from the blood cell samples. The germline V gene yields SQVTM for CDR1 and ANQGSEA for CDR2. Trimming costs V 4 bases and J 5 bases, and their ends lie 9 bases apart. The CDR3 sequence holds 13 residues, the cysteine and phenylalanine included. This entry keeps only the CDR3 DNA: 39 bases, framed from base 1. Comments on this clone: This clone's antigen is unknown. No much larger clone is present one base from it, and per-base qualities are unavailable.

Sequencing used PBMCs. The TCR was taken from a man between 40 and 49 years old in good health and CMV-seropositive. In this chain, TRBV29-1 is recombined with TRBJ1-6; the D gene is not confidently resolved. CDR3 protein: CSVGQRNNSPLHF. The nucleotides read TGCAGCGTTGGGCAGCGAAATAATTCACCCCTCCACTTT.